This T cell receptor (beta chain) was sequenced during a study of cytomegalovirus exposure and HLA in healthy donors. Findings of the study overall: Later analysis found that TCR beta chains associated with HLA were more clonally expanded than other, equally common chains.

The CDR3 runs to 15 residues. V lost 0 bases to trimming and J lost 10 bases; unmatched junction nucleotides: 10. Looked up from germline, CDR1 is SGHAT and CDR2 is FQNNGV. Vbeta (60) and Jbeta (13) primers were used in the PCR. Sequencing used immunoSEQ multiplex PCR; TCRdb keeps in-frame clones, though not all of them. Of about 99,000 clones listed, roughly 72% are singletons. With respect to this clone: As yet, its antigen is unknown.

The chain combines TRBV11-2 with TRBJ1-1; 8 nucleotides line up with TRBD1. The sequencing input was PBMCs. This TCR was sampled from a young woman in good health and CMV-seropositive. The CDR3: CASSLDLKIGTGAFF. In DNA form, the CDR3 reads TGTGCCAGCAGCTTAGATCTAAAGATCGGGACAGGAGCTTTCTTT.